The 3 T cell receptor beta chains below come from one sample, sequenced in a study of post-analysis software for immune sequencing data. Findings and limits, study-wide: Elevated frequency relative to controls characterized four or five TRBV segments in patients, TRBV5-6, TRBV5-1 and TRBV20-1 among them.

The authors incorporated unique molecular identifiers into the TCR beta cDNA libraries. MiXCR was run by TCRdb on the PCR reads, yielding one entry per CDR3 protein. This table has 600,000 to 700,000 distinct CDR3 sequences, about 60% appearing once. For these TCRs, the target antigens are not known. Sequenced material: blood. The receptors stem from a girl aged 2-9 years with multiple sclerosis.

This chain connects TRBV25-1 to TRBJ2-6; a weak D match, TRBD1 (6 bases). This CDR3 has 13 residues. The germline V and J ends were trimmed by 8 bases and 4 bases, with 9 bases remaining between them. From germline, CDR1 is MGHDK and CDR2 SYGVNS. CDR3 loop: CASGGAGANVLTF. CDR3 DNA: TGTGCCAGCGGGGGCGCCGGGGCCAACGTCCTGACTTTC.

The chain has TRBV7-2 and TRBJ2-5; no reliable D call. Near its end, the DNA agrees better with TRBJ2-7, so the J call may be wrong. CDR3 length: 12 residues. Germline CDR1 is SGHTA and CDR2 is FQGNSA. CDR3 loop: CASSQREYEQYF. CDR3 bases: TGTGCCAGCAGCCAAAGAGAGTACGAGCAGTACTTC.

The V and J genes are TRBV4-2 and TRBJ2-5, with a tentative D call TRBD1 (5 bases). Germline assignment: CDR1 LGHNA and CDR2 YNFKEQ. The CDR3 runs to 13 residues. Trimming took off 0 bases at V and 11 bases at J, with 13 bases between the two ends. The CDR3 sequence: CASSQDLDNEQYF. In DNA, the CDR3 is TGTGCCAGCAGCCAAGATCTGGACAATGAGCAGTACTTC.